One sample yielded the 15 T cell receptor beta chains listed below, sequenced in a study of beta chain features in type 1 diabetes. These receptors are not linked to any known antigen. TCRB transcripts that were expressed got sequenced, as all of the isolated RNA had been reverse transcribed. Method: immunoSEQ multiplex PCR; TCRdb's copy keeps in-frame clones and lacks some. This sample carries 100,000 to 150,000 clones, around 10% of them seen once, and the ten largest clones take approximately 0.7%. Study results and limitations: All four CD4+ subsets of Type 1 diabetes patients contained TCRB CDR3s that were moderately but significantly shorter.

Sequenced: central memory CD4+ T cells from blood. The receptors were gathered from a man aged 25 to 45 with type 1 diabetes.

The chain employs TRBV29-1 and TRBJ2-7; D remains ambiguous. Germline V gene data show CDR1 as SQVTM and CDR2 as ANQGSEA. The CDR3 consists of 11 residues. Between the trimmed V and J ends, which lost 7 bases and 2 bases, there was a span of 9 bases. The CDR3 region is CSAAVTYEQYF. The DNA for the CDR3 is TGCAGCGCCGCAGTAACCTACGAGCAGTACTTC.

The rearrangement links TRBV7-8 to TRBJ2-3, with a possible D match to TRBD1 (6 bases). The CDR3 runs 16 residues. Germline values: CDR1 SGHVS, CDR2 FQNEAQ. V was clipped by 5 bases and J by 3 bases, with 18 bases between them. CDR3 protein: CASSQRTGKLTDTQYF. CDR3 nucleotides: TGTGCCAGCAGCCAAAGAACAGGGAAACTGACAGATACGCAGTATTTT.

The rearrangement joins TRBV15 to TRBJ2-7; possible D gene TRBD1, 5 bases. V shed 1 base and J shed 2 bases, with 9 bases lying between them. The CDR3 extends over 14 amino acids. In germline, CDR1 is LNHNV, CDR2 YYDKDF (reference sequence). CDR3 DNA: TGTGCCACCAGCAGAGGGGGCGTTGCCTACGAGCAGTACTTC. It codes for CATSRGGVAYEQYF.

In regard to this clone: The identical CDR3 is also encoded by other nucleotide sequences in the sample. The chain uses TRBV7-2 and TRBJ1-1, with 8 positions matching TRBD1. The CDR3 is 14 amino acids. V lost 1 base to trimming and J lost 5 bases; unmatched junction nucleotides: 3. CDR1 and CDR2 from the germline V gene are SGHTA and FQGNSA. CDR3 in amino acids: CASSLVGQGTEAFF. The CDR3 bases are TGTGCCAGCAGCTTAGTCGGACAGGGTACTGAAGCTTTCTTT.

This chain's CDR3 is CASSLVVAGSTDTQYF. CDR3 coding DNA: TGTGCCAGCAGCTTGGTGGTAGCGGGGAGCACAGATACGCAGTATTTT. The chain uses TRBV5-4 and TRBJ2-3; 8 positions match TRBD2. After removal of 0 bases from V and 0 bases from J, the junction contained 3 bases not matched to a gene. The CDR3 extends over 16 amino acids. Germline values: CDR1 SGHNT, CDR2 YYREEE (reference sequence).

CDR3: CASSEPGLQAFF. In DNA form, the CDR3 reads TGTGCCAGCAGCGAACCGGGACTGCAGGCTTTCTTT. V and J are TRBV9 and TRBJ1-1, with D possibly matching TRBD1 (5 bases). V gave up 3 bases and J gave up 11 bases, with 14 bases separating them. CDR3 length: 12 amino acids. Germline lookup yields CDR1 SGDLS and CDR2 YYNGEE.

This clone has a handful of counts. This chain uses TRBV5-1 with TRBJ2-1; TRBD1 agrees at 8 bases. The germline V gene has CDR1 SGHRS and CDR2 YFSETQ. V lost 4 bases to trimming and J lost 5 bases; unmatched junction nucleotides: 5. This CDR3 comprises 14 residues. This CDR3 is CASSHATGDNEQFF. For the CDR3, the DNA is TGCGCCAGCAGCCATGCGACAGGGGACAATGAGCAGTTCTTC.

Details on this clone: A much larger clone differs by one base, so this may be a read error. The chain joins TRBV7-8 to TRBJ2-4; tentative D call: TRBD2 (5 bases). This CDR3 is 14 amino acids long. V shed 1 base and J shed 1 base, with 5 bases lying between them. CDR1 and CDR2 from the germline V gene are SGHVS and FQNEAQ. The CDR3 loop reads CASSLGEAKNIQYF. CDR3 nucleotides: TGTGCCAGCAGCTTAGGGGAGGCCAAAAACATTCAGTACTTC.

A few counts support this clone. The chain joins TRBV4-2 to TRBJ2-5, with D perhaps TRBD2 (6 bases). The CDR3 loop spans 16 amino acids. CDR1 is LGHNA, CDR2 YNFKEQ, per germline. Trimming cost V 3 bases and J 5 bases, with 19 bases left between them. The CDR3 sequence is CASSQNPGPGGETQYF. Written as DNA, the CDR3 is TGTGCCAGCAGCCAGAACCCGGGCCCAGGAGGGGAGACCCAGTACTTC.

CDR3 amino acids: CASSPTGVEQYF. In nucleotides, the CDR3 is TGTGCCAGCAGCCCAACAGGGGTCGAGCAGTACTTC. V gene TRBV14 combines with J gene TRBJ2-7; 7 bases align to TRBD1. V was pared by 4 bases and J by 6 bases, with 3 bases of the junction left unmatched. Germline V gives CDR1 SGHDN, CDR2 FVKESK. The CDR3 spans 12 residues.

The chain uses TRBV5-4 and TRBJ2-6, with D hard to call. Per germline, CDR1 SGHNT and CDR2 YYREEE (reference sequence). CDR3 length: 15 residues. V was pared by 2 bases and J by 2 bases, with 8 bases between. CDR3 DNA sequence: TGTGCCAGCAGCTTACAGATAGCTGGGGCCAACGTCCTGACTTTC. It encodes CASSLQIAGANVLTF.

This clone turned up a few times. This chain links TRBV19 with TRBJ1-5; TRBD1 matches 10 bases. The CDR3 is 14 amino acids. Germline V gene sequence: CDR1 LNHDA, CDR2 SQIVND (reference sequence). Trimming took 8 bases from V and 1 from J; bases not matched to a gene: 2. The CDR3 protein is CASSDRGSNQPQHF. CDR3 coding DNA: TGTGCCAGTTCGGACAGGGGGAGCAATCAGCCCCAGCATTTT.

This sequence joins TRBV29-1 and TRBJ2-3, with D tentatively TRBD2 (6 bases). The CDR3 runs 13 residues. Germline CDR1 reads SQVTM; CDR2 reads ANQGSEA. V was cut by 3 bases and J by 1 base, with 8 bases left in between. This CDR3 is CSVEASGTDTQYF. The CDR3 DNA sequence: TGCAGCGTTGAGGCTAGCGGCACAGATACGCAGTATTTT.

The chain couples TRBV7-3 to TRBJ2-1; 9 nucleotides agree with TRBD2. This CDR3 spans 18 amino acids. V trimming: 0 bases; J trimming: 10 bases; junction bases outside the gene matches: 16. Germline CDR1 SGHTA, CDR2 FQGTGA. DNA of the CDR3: TGTGCCAGCAGCTTAACGCCCTCGGGGCTAGCGGGGCAGGGGGAGCAGTTCTTC. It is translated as CASSLTPSGLAGQGEQFF. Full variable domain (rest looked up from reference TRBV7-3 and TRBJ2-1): GAGVSQTPSNKVTEKGKYVELRCDPISGHTALYWYRQSLGQGPEFLIYFQGTGAADDSGLPNDRFFAVRPEGSVSTLKIQRTERGDSAVYLCASSLTPSGLAGQGEQFFGPGTRLTVL.

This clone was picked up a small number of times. The CDR3 reads CASSQAPGTPTDTQYF. CDR3 DNA: TGCGCCAGCAGCCAAGCCCCCGGGACTCCCACAGATACGCAGTATTTT. The genes are TRBV4-3 and TRBJ2-3; D perhaps matches TRBD2 (6 bases). The CDR3 loop spans 16 amino acids. The V gene's germline CDR1 is LGHNA and CDR2 YSLEER. V was pared by 1 base and J by 2 bases, with 13 bases between.